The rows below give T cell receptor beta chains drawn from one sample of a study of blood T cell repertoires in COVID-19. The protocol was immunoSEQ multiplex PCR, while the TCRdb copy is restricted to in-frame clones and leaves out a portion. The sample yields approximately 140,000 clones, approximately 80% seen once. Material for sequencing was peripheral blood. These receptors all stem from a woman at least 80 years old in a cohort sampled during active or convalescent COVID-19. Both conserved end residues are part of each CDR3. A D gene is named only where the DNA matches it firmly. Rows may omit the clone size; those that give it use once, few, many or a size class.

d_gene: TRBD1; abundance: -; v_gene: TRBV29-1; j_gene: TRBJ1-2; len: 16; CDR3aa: CSVEVRETGGAEGYTF; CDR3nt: TGCAGCGTTGAAGTGCGCGAGACAGGGGGCGCAGAGGGCTACACCTTC
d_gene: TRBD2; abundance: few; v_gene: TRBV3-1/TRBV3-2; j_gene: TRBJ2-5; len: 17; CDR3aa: CASSQGRSGGAVETQYF; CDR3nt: TGTGCCAGCAGCCAAGGGAGAAGCGGGGGGGCCGTGGAGACCCAGTACTTC
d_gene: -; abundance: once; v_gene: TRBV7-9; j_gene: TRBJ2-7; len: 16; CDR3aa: CASSLAPGTSPYEQYF; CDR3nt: TGTGCCAGCAGCTTAGCCCCCGGGACAAGTCCCTACGAGCAGTACTTC
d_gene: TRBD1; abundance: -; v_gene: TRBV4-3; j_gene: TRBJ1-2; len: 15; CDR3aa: CASSQDRRGRHGYTF; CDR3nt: TGCGCCAGCAGCCAAGATCGCAGGGGGCGGCATGGCTACACCTTC
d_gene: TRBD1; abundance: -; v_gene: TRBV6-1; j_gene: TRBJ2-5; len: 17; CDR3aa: CASSGASGTGLMETQYF; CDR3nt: TGTGCCAGCAGTGGAGCATCCGGGACAGGACTTATGGAGACCCAGTACTTC
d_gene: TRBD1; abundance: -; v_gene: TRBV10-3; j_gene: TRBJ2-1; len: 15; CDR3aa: CAISTQIDRAGRQFF; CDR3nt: TGTGCCATCAGTACCCAGATCGACAGGGCTGGGCGGCAGTTCTTC
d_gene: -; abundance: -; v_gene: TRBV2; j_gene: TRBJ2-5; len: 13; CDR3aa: CASSRGLGETQYF; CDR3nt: TGTGCCAGCAGTAGGGGACTGGGGGAGACCCAGTACTTC
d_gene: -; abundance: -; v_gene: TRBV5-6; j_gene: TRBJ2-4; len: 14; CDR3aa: CASSPAGVENIQYF; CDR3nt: TGTGCCAGCAGCCCAGCAGGGGTTGAAAACATTCAGTACTTC
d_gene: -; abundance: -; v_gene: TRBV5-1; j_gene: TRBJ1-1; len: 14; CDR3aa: CASSFTQVNTEAFF; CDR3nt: TGCGCCAGCAGCTTTACTCAGGTGAACACTGAAGCTTTCTTT
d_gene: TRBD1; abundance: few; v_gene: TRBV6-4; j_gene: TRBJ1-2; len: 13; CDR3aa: CASSRQGFYGYTF; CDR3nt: TGTGCCAGCAGTCGACAGGGGTTCTATGGCTACACCTTC
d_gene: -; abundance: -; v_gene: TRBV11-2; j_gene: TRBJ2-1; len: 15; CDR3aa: CASSLEGQRYNEQFF; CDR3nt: TGTGCCAGCAGCTTGGAGGGACAGAGATACAATGAGCAGTTCTTC
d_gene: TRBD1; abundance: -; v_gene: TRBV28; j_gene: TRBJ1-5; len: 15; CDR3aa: CASSAAGTGFQPQHF; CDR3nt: TGTGCCAGCAGTGCAGCCGGGACAGGGTTTCAGCCCCAGCATTTT
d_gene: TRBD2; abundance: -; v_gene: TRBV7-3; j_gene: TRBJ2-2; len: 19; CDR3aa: CASSSGLVGSGRGAGELFF; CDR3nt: TGTGCCAGCAGCTCCGGACTAGTTGGGTCGGGCCGAGGGGCCGGGGAGCTGTTTTTT
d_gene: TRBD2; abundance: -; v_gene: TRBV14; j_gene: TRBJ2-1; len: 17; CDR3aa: CASSQESRGGTYNEQFF; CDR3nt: TGTGCCAGCAGCCAAGAATCGCGGGGGGGCACTTACAATGAGCAGTTCTTC
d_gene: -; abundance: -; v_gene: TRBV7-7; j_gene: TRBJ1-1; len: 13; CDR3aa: CASSPSLNTEAFF; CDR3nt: TGTGCCAGCAGCCCCTCTTTGAACACTGAAGCTTTCTTT
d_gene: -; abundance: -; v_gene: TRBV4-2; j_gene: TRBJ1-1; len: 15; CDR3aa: CASSRTQLRNTEAFF; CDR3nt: TGTGCCAGCAGCCGAACTCAACTACGGAACACTGAAGCTTTCTTT
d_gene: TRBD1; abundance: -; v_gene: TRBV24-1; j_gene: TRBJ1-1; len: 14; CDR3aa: CATSGTGANTEAFF; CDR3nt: TGTGCCACCAGTGGTACAGGGGCGAACACTGAAGCTTTCTTT